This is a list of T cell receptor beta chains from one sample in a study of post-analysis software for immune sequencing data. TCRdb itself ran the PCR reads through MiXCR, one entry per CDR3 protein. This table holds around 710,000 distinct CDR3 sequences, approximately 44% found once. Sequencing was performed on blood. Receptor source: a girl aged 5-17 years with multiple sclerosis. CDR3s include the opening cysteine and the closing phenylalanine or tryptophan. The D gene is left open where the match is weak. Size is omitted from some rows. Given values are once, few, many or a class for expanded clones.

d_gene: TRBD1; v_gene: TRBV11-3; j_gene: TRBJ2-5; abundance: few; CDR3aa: CASSSRAGTGQETQYF; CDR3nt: TGTGCCAGCAGCTCCCGGGCGGGGACAGGGCAAGAGACCCAGTACTTC
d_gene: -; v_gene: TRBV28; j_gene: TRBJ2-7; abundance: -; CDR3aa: CASSEAGTVETYEQYF; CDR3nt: TGTGCCAGCAGTGAGGCCGGGACGGTGGAAACCTACGAGCAGTACTTC
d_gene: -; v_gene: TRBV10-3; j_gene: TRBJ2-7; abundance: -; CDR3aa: CATNSDGAYEQYF; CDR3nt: TGTGCCACCAACTCGGACGGAGCCTACGAGCAGTACTTC
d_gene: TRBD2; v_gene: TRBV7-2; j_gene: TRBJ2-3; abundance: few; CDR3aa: CASSPGAGGPTDTQYF; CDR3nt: TGTGCCAGCAGCCCCGGAGCGGGAGGGCCGACAGATACGCAGTATTTT
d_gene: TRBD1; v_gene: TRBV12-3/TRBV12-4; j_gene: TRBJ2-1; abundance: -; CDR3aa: CASRAPRGRRNEQFF; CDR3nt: TGTGCCAGCAGAGCCCCCAGGGGGCGGAGGAATGAGCAGTTCTTC
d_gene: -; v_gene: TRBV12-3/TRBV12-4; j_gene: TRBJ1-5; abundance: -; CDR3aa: CASSFGLYDQPQHF; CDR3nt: TGTGCCAGCAGTTTCGGACTTTACGATCAGCCCCAGCATTTT
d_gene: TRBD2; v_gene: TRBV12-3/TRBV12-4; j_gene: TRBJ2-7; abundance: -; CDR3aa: CASSLRGTKGGEQYF; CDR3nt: TGTGCCAGCAGCCTTCGAGGGACTAAGGGAGGCGAGCAGTACTTC
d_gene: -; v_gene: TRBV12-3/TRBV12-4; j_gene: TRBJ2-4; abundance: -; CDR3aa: CASSLNIGTLAKNIQYF; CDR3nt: TGTGCCAGCAGTTTAAATATAGGGACCCTAGCCAAAAACATTCAGTACTTC
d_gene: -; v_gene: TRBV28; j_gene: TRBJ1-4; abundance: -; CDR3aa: CASSSGSVKLFF; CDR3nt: TGTGCCAGCAGTTCCGGTAGCGTCAAACTGTTTTTT
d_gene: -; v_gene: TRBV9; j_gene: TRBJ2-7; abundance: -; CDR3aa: CASSPCRGPNYEQYF; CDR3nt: TGTGCCAGCAGCCCCTGCCGGGGACCTAACTACGAGCAGTACTTC
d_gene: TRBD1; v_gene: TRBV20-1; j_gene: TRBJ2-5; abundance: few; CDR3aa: CSARTQGNQETQYF; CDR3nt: TGCAGTGCTCGCACACAGGGGAACCAAGAGACCCAGTACTTC
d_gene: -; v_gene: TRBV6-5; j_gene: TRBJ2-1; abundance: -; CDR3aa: CASSYGGNNEQFF; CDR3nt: TGTGCCAGCAGTTACGGGGGAAACAATGAGCAGTTCTTC
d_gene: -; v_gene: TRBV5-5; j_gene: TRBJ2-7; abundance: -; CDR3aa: CASSLAFRAEQYF; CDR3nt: TGTGCCAGCAGCTTGGCCTTTCGAGCCGAGCAGTACTTC
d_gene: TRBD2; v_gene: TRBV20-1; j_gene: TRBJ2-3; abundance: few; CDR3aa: CSARLGLAGEYF; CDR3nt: TGCAGTGCTAGACTAGGACTAGCGGGGGAGTATTTT
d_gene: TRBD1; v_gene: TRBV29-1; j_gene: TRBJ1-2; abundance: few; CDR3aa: CSVEEGQGNEDYTF; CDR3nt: TGCAGCGTTGAAGAGGGACAGGGTAATGAAGACTACACCTTC
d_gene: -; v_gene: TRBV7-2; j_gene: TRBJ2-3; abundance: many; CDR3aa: CASSLEGRTDTQYF; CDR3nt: TGTGCCAGCAGCTTGGAGGGGCGCACAGATACGCAGTATTTT
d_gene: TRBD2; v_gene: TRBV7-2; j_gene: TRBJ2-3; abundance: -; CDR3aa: CASSYGTSGDTQYF; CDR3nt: TGTGCCAGCAGCTATGGGACTAGCGGAGATACGCAGTATTTT
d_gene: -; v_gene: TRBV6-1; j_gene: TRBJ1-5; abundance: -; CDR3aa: CASSVIQGRPDQPQHF; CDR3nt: TGTGCCAGCAGTGTCATTCAGGGAAGGCCGGATCAGCCCCAGCATTTT
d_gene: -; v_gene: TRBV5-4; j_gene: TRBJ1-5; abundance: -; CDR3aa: CASSLEGGPPQHF; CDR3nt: TGTGCCAGCAGCTTGGAGGGGGGCCCCCCCCAGCATTTT
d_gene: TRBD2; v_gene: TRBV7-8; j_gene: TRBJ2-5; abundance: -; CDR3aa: CASSSVGGGPQETQYF; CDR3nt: TGTGCCAGCAGCTCAGTGGGGGGAGGGCCTCAAGAGACCCAGTACTTC
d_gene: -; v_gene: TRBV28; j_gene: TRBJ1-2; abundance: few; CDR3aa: CASSLVFGYTF; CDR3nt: TGTGCCAGCAGTTTAGTGTTTGGCTACACCTTC
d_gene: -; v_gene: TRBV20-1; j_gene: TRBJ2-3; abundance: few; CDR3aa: CSALRRQDTQYF; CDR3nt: TGCAGTGCTCTCAGACGTCAAGATACGCAGTATTTT
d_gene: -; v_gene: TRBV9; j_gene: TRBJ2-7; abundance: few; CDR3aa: CASSADSDYEQYF; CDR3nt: TGTGCCAGCAGCGCTGACTCGGACTACGAGCAGTACTTC
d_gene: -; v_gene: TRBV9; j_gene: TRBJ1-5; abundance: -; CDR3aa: CASSPHPAAGEPQHF; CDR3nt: TGTGCCAGCAGCCCTCACCCAGCGGCCGGGGAGCCCCAGCATTTT
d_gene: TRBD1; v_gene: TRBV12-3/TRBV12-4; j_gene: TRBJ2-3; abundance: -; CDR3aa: CASSRQGYTDTQYF; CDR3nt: TGTGCCAGCAGTCGACAGGGATACACAGATACGCAGTATTTT
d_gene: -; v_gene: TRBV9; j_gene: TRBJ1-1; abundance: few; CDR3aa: CASSVDPSITEAFF; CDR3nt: TGTGCCAGTAGCGTAGACCCATCAATCACTGAAGCTTTCTTT
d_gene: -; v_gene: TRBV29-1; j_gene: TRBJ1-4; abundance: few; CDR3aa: CSVVSGRDEKLFF; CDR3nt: TGCAGCGTTGTCTCTGGGAGGGATGAAAAACTGTTTTTT
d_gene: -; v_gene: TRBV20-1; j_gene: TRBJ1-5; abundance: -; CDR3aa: CSARDGASNQPQHF; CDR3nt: TGCAGTGCTAGAGACGGGGCTAGCAATCAGCCCCAGCATTTT
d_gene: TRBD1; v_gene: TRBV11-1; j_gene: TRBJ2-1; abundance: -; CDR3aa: CASSAGTGSGNEQFF; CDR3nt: TGTGCCAGCAGCGCGGGGACAGGGAGTGGCAATGAGCAGTTCTTC
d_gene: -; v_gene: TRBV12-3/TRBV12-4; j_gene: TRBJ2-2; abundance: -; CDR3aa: CASSVRAGVLFF; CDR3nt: TGTGCCAGCAGTGTAAGAGCCGGGGTGCTGTTTTTT
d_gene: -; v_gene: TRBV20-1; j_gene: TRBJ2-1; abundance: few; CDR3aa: CSAYWSAEQFF; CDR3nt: TGCAGTGCTTACTGGTCAGCTGAGCAGTTCTTC
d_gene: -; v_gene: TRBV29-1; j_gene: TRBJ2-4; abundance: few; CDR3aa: CSASTGSLAKNIQYF; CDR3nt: TGCAGCGCGTCGACAGGTTCCCTAGCCAAAAACATTCAGTACTTC
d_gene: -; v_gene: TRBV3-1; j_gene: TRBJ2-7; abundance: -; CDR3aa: CASSPGTWSSYEQYF; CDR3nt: TGTGCCAGCAGCCCGGGGACTTGGAGCTCCTACGAGCAGTACTTC
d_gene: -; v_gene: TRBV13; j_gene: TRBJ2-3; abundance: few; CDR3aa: CASERSVADTQYF; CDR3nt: TGTGCCAGTGAGAGGAGCGTCGCGGATACGCAGTATTTT
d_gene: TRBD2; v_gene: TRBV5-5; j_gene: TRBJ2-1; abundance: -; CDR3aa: CASSGGTAGLAGDEQFF; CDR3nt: TGTGCCAGCAGCGGCGGGACAGCCGGCCTAGCGGGAGATGAGCAGTTCTTC
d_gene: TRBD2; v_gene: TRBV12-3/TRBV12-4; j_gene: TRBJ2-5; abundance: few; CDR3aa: CASSPGLAGGWEQYF; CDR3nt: TGTGCCAGCAGTCCGGGACTAGCGGGAGGGTGGGAGCAGTACTTC
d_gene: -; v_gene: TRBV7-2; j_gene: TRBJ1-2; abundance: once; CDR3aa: CASSPQRGGGYGYTF; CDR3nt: TGTGCCAGCAGCCCCCAACGGGGGGGTGGCTATGGCTACACCTTC
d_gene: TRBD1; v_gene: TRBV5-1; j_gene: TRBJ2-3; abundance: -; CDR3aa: CASSLSDRGSADTQYF; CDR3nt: TGCGCCAGCAGCTTGTCTGACAGGGGGTCCGCAGATACGCAGTATTTT
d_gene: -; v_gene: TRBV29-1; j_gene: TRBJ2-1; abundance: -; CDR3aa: CSVEVALPNEQFF; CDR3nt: TGCAGCGTTGAAGTAGCCCTCCCCAATGAGCAGTTCTTC
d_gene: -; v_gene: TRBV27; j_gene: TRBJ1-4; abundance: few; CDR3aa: CASSSRGRNEKLFF; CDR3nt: TGTGCCAGCAGTTCCCGGGGGCGGAATGAAAAACTGTTTTTT
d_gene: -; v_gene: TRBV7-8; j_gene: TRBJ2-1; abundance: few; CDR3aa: CASSLAFATDEQFF; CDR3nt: TGTGCCAGCAGCTTAGCTTTTGCCACTGATGAGCAGTTCTTC
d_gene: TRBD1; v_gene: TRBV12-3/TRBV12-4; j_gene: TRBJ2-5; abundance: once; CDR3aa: CASSLGDRGSSEQYF; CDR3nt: TGTGCCAGCAGTTTAGGGGACAGGGGTTCGTCTGAGCAGTACTTC
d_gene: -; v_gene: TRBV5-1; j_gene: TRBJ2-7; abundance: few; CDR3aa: CASSLEPGENGASDRGYEQYF; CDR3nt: TGCGCCAGCAGCTTGGAGCCCGGCGAGAATGGCGCTAGCGATCGGGGATACGAGCAGTACTTC
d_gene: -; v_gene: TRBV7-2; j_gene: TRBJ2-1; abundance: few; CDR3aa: CASSLALRSNEQFF; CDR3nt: TGTGCCAGCAGCTTAGCGCTAAGATCCAATGAGCAGTTCTTC
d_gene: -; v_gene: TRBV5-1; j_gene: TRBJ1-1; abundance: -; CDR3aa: CASSLGITAMNTEAFF; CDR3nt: TGCGCCAGCAGCTTGGGCATTACAGCAATGAACACTGAAGCTTTCTTT
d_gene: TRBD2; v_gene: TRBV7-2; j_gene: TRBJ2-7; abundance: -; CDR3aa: CASSWTSDYEQYF; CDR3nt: TGTGCCAGCAGCTGGACTAGCGACTACGAGCAGTACTTC
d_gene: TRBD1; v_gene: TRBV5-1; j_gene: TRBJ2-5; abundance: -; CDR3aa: CASSLAWDSQETQYF; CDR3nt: TGCGCCAGCAGCTTGGCCTGGGACAGCCAAGAGACCCAGTACTTC
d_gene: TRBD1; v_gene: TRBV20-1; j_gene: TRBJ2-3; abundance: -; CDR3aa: CSAWGTGSRGTDTQYF; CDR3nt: TGCAGTGCTTGGGGGACAGGGTCCCGGGGCACAGATACGCAGTATTTT
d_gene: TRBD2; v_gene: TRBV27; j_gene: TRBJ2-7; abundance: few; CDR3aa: CASSRTSGRSHYEQYF; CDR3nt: TGTGCCAGCAGCAGGACTAGCGGGAGGTCCCACTACGAGCAGTACTTC
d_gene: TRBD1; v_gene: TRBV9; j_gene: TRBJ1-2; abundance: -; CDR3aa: CASSTGQGANYGYTF; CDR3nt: TGTGCCAGCAGCACGGGACAGGGCGCTAACTATGGCTACACCTTC
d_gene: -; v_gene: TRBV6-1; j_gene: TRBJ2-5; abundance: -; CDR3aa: CASSEIQRQETQYF; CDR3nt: TGTGCCAGCAGTGAAATCCAACGGCAAGAGACCCAGTACTTC
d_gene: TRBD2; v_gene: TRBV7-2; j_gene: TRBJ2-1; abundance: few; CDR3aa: CASSLSRGGIEQFF; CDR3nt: TGTGCCAGCAGCTTATCACGGGGAGGGATAGAGCAGTTCTTC
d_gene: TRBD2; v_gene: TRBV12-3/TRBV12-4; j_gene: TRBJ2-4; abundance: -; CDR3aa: CASSLGPGGGEAWNIQYF; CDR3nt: TGTGCCAGCAGTTTAGGTCCGGGAGGGGGAGAGGCGTGGAACATTCAGTACTTC